The 4 T cell receptor beta chains in this list originate from one sample, sequenced in a study of control samples from healthy donors and cancer patients. Some clones are missing from TCRdb's copy, which holds only in-frame ones; the method was immunoSEQ multiplex PCR. The sample has under 200,000 clones; 91% are singletons. The sample consisted of blood. The receptor set was obtained from a woman aged 30 to 39 in good health.

V is TRBV5-5 and J is TRBJ1-5, with D perhaps TRBD1 (5 bases). The CDR3 is 15 residues long. CDR1 and CDR2 (germline): SGHKS, YYEKEE (reference sequence). The germline V and J ends were trimmed by 4 bases and 0 bases, with 11 bases remaining between them. The CDR3 loop reads CASSPGGNSNQPQHF. Here the CDR3 DNA reads TGTGCCAGCAGCCCGGGGGGGAATAGCAATCAGCCCCAGCATTTT.

The chain joins TRBV6-1 to TRBJ2-1; TRBD2 agrees at 9 bases. V trimming: 2 bases; J trimming: 0 bases; junction bases outside the gene matches: 2. Per the germline V gene, CDR1 is MNHNS and CDR2 is SASEGT. This CDR3 is built from 16 residues. The CDR3 protein is CASSEFSGSSYNEQFF. In DNA, the CDR3 is TGTGCCAGCAGTGAATTTAGCGGGAGCTCCTACAATGAGCAGTTCTTC.

The rearrangement joins TRBV28 to TRBJ1-5, with D unclear. Germline V lookup: CDR1 MDHEN, CDR2 SYDVKM. Trimming cost V 3 bases and J 0 bases, with 6 bases left between them. CDR3 size: 14 residues. CDR3 bases: TGTGCCAGCAGTTTCAGGTATAGCAATCAGCCCCAGCATTTT. This gives the protein CASSFRYSNQPQHF.

The V and J genes are TRBV9 and TRBJ1-3; 8 nucleotides align to TRBD1. Looked up from germline, CDR1 is SGDLS and CDR2 is YYNGEE. There are 15 residues in the CDR3. The V segment lost 4 bases and the J segment 3 bases; nucleotides outside the gene matches: 6. The CDR3, as DNA: TGTGCCAGCAGCTTCCAGACAGGGGATGGAAACACCATATATTTT. This codes for CASSFQTGDGNTIYF.